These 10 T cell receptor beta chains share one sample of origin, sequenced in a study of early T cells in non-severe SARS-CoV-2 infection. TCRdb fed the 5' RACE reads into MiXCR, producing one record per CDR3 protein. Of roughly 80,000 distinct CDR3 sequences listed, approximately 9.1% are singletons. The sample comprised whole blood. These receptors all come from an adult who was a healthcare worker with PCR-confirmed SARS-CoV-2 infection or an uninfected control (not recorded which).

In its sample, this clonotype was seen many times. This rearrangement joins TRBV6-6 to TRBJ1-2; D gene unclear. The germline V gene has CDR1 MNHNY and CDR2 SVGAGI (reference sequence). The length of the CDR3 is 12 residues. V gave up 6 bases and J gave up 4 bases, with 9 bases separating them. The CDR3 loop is CASSQMTYGYTF. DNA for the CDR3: TGTGCCAGCAGCCAGATGACCTATGGCTACACCTTC.

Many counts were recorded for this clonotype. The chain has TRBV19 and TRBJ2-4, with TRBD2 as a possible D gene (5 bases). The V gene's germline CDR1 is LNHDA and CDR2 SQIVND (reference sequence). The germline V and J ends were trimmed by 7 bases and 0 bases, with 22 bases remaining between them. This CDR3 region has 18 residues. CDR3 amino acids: CASTRGFRGTLAKNIQYF. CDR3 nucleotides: TGTGCCAGTACTCGCGGGTTCCGGGGAACCCTAGCCAAAAACATTCAGTACTTC.

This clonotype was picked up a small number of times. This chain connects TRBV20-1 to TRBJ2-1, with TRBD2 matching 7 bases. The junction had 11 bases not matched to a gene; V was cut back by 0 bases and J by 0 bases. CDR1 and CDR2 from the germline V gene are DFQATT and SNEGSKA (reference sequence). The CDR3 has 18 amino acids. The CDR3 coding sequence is TGCAGTGCTAGAGATCCGGCAGCGGGAAGCCTCTCCTACAATGAGCAGTTCTTC. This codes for CSARDPAAGSLSYNEQFF.

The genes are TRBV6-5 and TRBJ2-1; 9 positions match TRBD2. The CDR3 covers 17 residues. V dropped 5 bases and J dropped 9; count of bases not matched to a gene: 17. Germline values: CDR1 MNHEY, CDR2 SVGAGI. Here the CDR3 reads CASSLKIAGVTAGEQFF. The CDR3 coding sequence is TGTGCCAGCAGTCTTAAGATAGCGGGAGTCACGGCGGGTGAGCAGTTCTTC.

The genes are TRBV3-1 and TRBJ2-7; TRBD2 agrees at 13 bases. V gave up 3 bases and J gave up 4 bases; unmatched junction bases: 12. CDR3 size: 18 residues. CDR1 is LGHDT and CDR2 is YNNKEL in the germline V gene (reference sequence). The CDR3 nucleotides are TGTGCCAGCAGCCACGCCGGGACTAGCGGGATTAAACTGTACGAGCAGTACTTC. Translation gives CASSHAGTSGIKLYEQYF.

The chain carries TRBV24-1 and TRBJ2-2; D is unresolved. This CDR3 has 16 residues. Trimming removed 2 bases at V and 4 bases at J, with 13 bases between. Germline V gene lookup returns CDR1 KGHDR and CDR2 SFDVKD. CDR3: CATSDWEGPGTGELFF. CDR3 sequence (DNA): TGTGCCACCAGTGATTGGGAAGGTCCGGGCACCGGGGAGCTGTTTTTT.

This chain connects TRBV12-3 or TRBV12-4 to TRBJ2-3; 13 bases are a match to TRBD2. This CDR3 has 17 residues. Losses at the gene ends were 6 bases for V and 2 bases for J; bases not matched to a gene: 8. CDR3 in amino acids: CASSVGTSGTNTDTQYF. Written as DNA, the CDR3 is TGTGCCAGCAGCGTCGGGACTAGCGGGACCAACACAGATACGCAGTATTTT.

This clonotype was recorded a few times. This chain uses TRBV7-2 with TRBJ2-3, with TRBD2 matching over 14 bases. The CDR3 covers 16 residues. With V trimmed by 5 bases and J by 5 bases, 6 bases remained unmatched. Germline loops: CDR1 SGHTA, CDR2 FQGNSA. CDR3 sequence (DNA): TGTGCCAGCAGCATGGGACTAGCGGGAGCGGGAGATACGCAGTATTTT. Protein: CASSMGLAGAGDTQYF.

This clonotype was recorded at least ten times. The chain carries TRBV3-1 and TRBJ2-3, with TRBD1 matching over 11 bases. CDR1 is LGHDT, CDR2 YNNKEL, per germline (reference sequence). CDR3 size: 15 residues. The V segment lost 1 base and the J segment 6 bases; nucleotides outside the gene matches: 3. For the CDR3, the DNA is TGTGCCAGCAGCCAAGTGGGACAGGGGGAGGATACGCAGTATTTT. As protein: CASSQVGQGEDTQYF.

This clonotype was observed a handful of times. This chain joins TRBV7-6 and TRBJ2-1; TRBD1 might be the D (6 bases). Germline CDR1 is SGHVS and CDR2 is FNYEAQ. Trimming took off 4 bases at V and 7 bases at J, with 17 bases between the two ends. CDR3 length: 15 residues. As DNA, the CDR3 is TGTGCCAGCAGCTCCCCCAGGGGCGAGGTTAATGAGCAGTTCTTC. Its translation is CASSSPRGEVNEQFF. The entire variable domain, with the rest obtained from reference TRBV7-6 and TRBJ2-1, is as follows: GAGVSQSPRYKVTKRGQDVALRCDPISGHVSLYWYRQALGQGPEFLTYFNYEAQQDKSGLPNDRFSAERPEGSISTLTIQRTEQRDSAMYRCASSSPRGEVNEQFFGPGTRLTVL.